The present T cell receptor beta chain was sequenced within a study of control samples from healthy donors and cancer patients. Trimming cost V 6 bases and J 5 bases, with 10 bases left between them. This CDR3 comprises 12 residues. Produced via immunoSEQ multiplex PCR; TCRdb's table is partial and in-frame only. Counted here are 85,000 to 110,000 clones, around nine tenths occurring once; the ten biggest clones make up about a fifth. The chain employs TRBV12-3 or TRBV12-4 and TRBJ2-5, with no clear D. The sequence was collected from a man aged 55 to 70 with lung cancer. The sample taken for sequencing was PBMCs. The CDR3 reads CASSALKETQYF. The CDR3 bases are TGTGCCAGCAGCGCCCTAAAGGAGACCCAGTACTTC.